This T cell receptor (beta chain) stems from a study of blood T cell repertoires in COVID-19. Study details: Both acute and convalescent COVID-19 samples were obtained from the United States, Italy and Spain.

The CDR3 is made up of 14 amino acids. Germline V CDR1 and CDR2: LGHNA, YSLEER. The V end was cut by 0 bases, the J end by 6 bases, with 11 bases between. Per the authors' pipeline: Amplified reference gene primers provided the basis for estimating nucleated cell counts. Sequencing used immunoSEQ multiplex PCR; TCRdb keeps in-frame clones, though not all of them. V and J calls and clone size are copied from that table; D and trimming were computed from the DNA. The sample shows hundreds of thousands of clones, roughly 87% of them seen only once. This clone has a single count. The chain links TRBV4-3 to TRBJ1-1, with TRBD1 as a possible D gene (5 bases). The receptor was derived from a man between 18 and 35 years old with active or convalescent COVID-19. Sequencing was carried out using peripheral blood. CDR3 loop: CASSQDNRQAEAFF. The DNA for the CDR3 is TGCGCCAGCAGCCAAGATAACAGGCAGGCTGAAGCTTTCTTT.